Listed below are T cell receptor beta chains from one sample, sequenced in a study of T-cell reconstitution after alpha-beta-depleted transplantation in children. TCRdb itself ran the PCR reads through MiXCR, one entry per CDR3 protein. The table records approximately 400,000 distinct CDR3 sequences, approximately 10% of them present only once. This specimen was PBMCs from the stem cell graft donor, taken from the stem cell graft. These receptors were obtained from a human donor who donated a stem cell graft to a child with acute myeloid leukemia. Both conserved end residues are part of each CDR3. D genes are given only for firm matches. The size field is filled for only some rows; it gives once, few, many or a size class.

clone_size	d_call	v_call	j_call	cdr3_nt	cdr3_aa
few	TRBD1	TRBV20-1	TRBJ2-2	TGCAGTGCCCGAGGGGGTCACAGGGGGAACACCGGGGAGCTGTTTTTT	CSARGGHRGNTGELFF
.	.	TRBV27	TRBJ2-1	TGTGCCAGCAGTCCCTTCTTAAGCTGGGACAATGAGCAGTTCTTC	CASSPFLSWDNEQFF
.	.	TRBV10-2	TRBJ2-3	TGCGCCACCGGGGACCTAAATACGCAGTATTTT	CATGDLNTQYF
.	TRBD2	TRBV4-2	TRBJ2-3	TGTGCCAGCAGACTTAGCGGGAGCAGCACAGATACGCAGTATTTT	CASRLSGSSTDTQYF
.	TRBD2	TRBV24-1	TRBJ2-1	TGTGCCACCAGTGACTCCCTAGCGGGAGGCGGCTCGTACAATGAGCAGTTCTTC	CATSDSLAGGGSYNEQFF
.	.	TRBV11-3	TRBJ2-5	TGTGCCAGCAGCTTGGACACAAGGGAGACCCAGTACTTC	CASSLDTRETQYF
many	.	TRBV9	TRBJ2-1	TGTGCCAGCAGCGCCCGGGGGAGCTCCTACAATGAGCAGTTCTTC	CASSARGSSYNEQFF
.	.	TRBV7-2	TRBJ2-1	TGTGCCAGCAGCTCCGGACCGCCCTATGGTGTTGGTGAGCAGTTCTTC	CASSSGPPYGVGEQFF
many	.	TRBV9	TRBJ2-1	TGTGCCAGCAGCGCCGAATCCGTTTGGAATGAGCAGTTCTTC	CASSAESVWNEQFF
few	TRBD2	TRBV27	TRBJ2-2	TGTGCCAGCAGGGGGGGGACCGGGGAGCTGTTTTTT	CASRGGTGELFF
many	.	TRBV20-1	TRBJ1-4	TGCAGTGCTAGAAAAGGGGGGACTAATGAAAAACTGTTTTTT	CSARKGGTNEKLFF
.	TRBD1	TRBV3-1	TRBJ2-3	TGTGCCAGCAGCCACGGGTACGACAGGGCAGATATGCAGTATTTT	CASSHGYDRADMQYF
few	.	TRBV6-1	TRBJ2-1	TGTGCCAGCCAAAAAGGGCGGTTCAATGAGCAGTTCTTC	CASQKGRFNEQFF
few	TRBD2	TRBV27	TRBJ2-1	TGTGCCAGCAGTTTAGAAGGGCGGGGGGGCCTCTACAATGAGCAGTTCTTC	CASSLEGRGGLYNEQFF
few	TRBD1	TRBV9	TRBJ2-2	TGTGCCAGCAGCCCCTACGGACAGGTGGAGACCGGGGAGCTGTTTTTT	CASSPYGQVETGELFF
.	TRBD1	TRBV4-2	TRBJ2-5	TGTGCCAGCAGCCAAGGACAGGGTACACGGGAGACCCAGTACTTC	CASSQGQGTRETQYF
.	.	TRBV7-3	TRBJ2-1	TGTGCCAGCAGTCCAGACATCTCCTACAATGAGCAGTTCTTC	CASSPDISYNEQFF